The clone carrying this T cell receptor beta chain has at least ten counts. The antigen is undetermined. These data belong to a study of T cells in Graves' hyperthyroidism and ophthalmopathy. Study in general: Pretreatment peripheral blood was obtained at initial diagnosis. The study's findings and limits: The majority of expanded thyroid clonotypes above 0.001 also appeared in blood.

Germline CDR1 and CDR2: SGHTA and FQGNSA. The germline V and J ends were trimmed by 1 base and 1 base, with 11 bases remaining between them. The CDR3 sequence is 16 residues long. It was 8 to 10 ml of fresh peripheral blood that supplied the PBMCs. Amplification targeted TCR beta CDR3 regions from RNA transcripts. HTBI primers were used for first-round RT-PCR of the TCR CDR3. TCRdb independently ran MiXCR on the multiplex PCR reads; one entry per CDR3 protein. The top ten clones hold over 50% of a sample with around 290,000 distinct CDR3 sequences, approximately 17% of them seen once. The chain employs TRBV7-2 and TRBJ2-1, with unresolved D. Input material: blood. The TCR was taken from a woman aged 55-69 years with Graves' ophthalmopathy. The CDR3: CASSLVSAGSYNEQFF. As DNA, the CDR3 is TGTGCCAGCAGCTTAGTGTCGGCTGGGTCCTACAATGAGCAGTTCTTC.